Presented here are 25 T cell receptor beta chains from one specimen sequenced in a study of a mutant IDH1 vaccine in newly diagnosed glioma. TCRdb's table, derived via immunoSEQ multiplex PCR, lists solely in-frame clones and lacks some. The sample lists tens of thousands of clones; 70% to 80% were seen once. Time point indicated: baseline, week 1 (first vaccination visit). Specified treatment: pre-vaccination baseline after standard-of-care therapy. The sequencing here drew on PBMCs, taken from a glioma patient treated with radiotherapy, temozolomide or both. The receptors come from a middle-aged man with glioma.

This clone occurred a few times. The CDR3 sequence is CASLDVRLRSEAFF. In DNA, the CDR3 is TGTGCCAGTCTTGACGTACGTTTAAGGTCTGAAGCTTTCTTT. V gene TRBV19 combines with J gene TRBJ1-1; D unclear. The CDR3 is made up of 14 amino acids. Trimming removed 8 bases at V and 6 bases at J, with 19 bases between. Germline CDR1 reads LNHDA; CDR2 reads SQIVND (reference sequence).

This chain joins TRBV2 and TRBJ1-3; no clear D gene. The CDR3 length is 14 residues. V was trimmed by 4 bases and J by 1 base, leaving 8 bases between them. Germline lookup yields CDR1 SNHLY and CDR2 FYNNEI. CDR3 DNA: TGTGCCAGCAGTGTGGAGTTTTCTGGAAACACCATATATTTT. The encoded protein is CASSVEFSGNTIYF.

This chain links TRBV27 with TRBJ1-4; possible D gene TRBD1, 6 bases. Germline V lookup: CDR1 MNHEY, CDR2 SMNVEV (reference sequence). The CDR3 covers 15 residues. Trimming left V 0 bases short and J 7 bases short, with 12 bases between. The CDR3 spells CASSLSWGQAEKLFF. The CDR3 DNA reads as TGTGCCAGCAGTTTATCGTGGGGGCAGGCTGAAAAACTGTTTTTT.

The chain links TRBV29-1 to TRBJ1-2; D is ambiguous. The CDR3 has 12 amino acids. Looked up from germline, CDR1 is SQVTM and CDR2 is ANQGSEA. Trimming stripped 7 bases from V and 1 base from J, with 10 bases between. CDR3 in DNA: TGCAGCGAAGGAGATTTTAACTATGGCTACACCTTC. It specifies CSEGDFNYGYTF.

This clone was seen only once. This chain joins TRBV15 and TRBJ1-2; no clear D. Trimming removed 6 bases from V and 2 bases from J, with 10 bases in between. Germline loops: CDR1 LNHNV, CDR2 YYDKDF (reference sequence). This CDR3 has 13 amino acids. CDR3 nucleotide sequence: TGTGCCACCAGGACGGCAGTAAACTATGGCTACACCTTC. It yields the protein CATRTAVNYGYTF.

The V gene is TRBV7-6, the J gene TRBJ2-1, with D perhaps matching TRBD2 (7 bases). V lost 0 bases, J lost 4 bases, and 19 bases lay in between. Germline V gene lookup returns CDR1 SGHVS and CDR2 FNYEAQ. This CDR3 contains 18 residues. CDR3 DNA sequence: TGTGCCAGCAGCTTAGCGGGAGGGATAGGGGGAGTTTACAATGAGCAGTTCTTC. It is translated as CASSLAGGIGGVYNEQFF.

The chain has TRBV7-9 and TRBJ2-1; D is unresolved. V was shortened by 7 bases and J by 0 bases, with 13 bases between the two germline ends. The V gene's germline CDR1 is SEHNR and CDR2 FQNEAQ (reference sequence). The CDR3 runs 15 residues. The CDR3 sequence is CASIGPDSSYNEQFF. The CDR3 DNA is TGTGCCAGCATCGGGCCCGATTCCTCCTACAATGAGCAGTTCTTC.

This rearrangement joins TRBV7-9 to TRBJ2-5; D gene uncertain. The CDR3 covers 15 residues. Trimming pared 5 bases from V and 1 base from J, leaving 14 bases between. Germline assignment: CDR1 SEHNR and CDR2 FQNEAQ (reference sequence). CDR3 protein: CASSDKRRIQETQYF. As DNA, the CDR3 is TGTGCCAGCAGCGACAAAAGGAGAATCCAAGAGACCCAGTACTTC.

V gene TRBV6-5 combines with J gene TRBJ2-5, with D uncertain. Germline V gives CDR1 MNHEY, CDR2 SVGAGI. The CDR3 consists of 14 residues. Trimming pared 6 bases from V and 1 base from J, leaving 12 bases between. DNA of the CDR3: TGTGCCAGCAGCCTCGAAGGTGGCCAAGAGACCCAGTACTTC. Residues: CASSLEGGQETQYF.

This chain joins TRBV13 and TRBJ1-6; unclear D gene. CDR3 length equals 12 residues. Trimming removed 4 bases from V and 6 bases from J, with 4 bases in between. Germline V gene sequence: CDR1 PRHDT, CDR2 FYEKMQ (reference sequence). CDR3 sequence reads: CASSWVNSPLHF. The CDR3 nucleotides read TGTGCCAGCAGCTGGGTTAATTCACCCCTCCACTTT.

The chain uses TRBV6-6 and TRBJ1-4, with a possible D match to TRBD1 (5 bases). The CDR3 has 14 residues. From germline, CDR1 is MNHNY and CDR2 SVGAGI (reference sequence). Between the trimmed V and J ends, which lost 7 bases and 6 bases, there was a span of 15 bases. CDR3 sequence: CASTILLGDEKLFF. Here the CDR3 DNA reads TGTGCCAGCACCATACTGTTAGGGGATGAAAAACTGTTTTTT.

The rearrangement joins TRBV7-3 to TRBJ1-6; D ambiguous. Germline lookup yields CDR1 SGHTA and CDR2 FQGTGA. The CDR3 runs to 13 residues. With 2 bases removed from V and 10 bases from J, the gap between germline ends came to 9 bases. This CDR3 reads CASSLSNESPLHF. As DNA, the CDR3 is TGTGCCAGCAGCTTATCGAACGAATCACCCCTCCACTTT.

V and J are TRBV6-5 and TRBJ1-1, with a weak D call TRBD1 (5 bases). Germline CDR1 is MNHEY and CDR2 is SVGAGI. CDR3 length: 12 amino acids. V dropped 6 bases and J dropped 1 base, with 6 bases sitting between them. DNA for the CDR3: TGTGCCAGCAGAGACAGGAACACTGAAGCTTTCTTT. It is translated as CASRDRNTEAFF.

CDR3 region: CASSLGDRVTGELFF. The CDR3 region has the DNA TGTGCCAGCAGCTTGGGGGACAGGGTCACCGGGGAGCTGTTTTTT. The V call is TRBV5-4, the J call TRBJ2-2; 9 bases line up with TRBD1. Germline values: CDR1 SGHNT, CDR2 YYREEE (reference sequence). The CDR3 runs to 15 residues. After removal of 0 bases from V and 4 bases from J, the junction contained 1 base not matched to a gene. The whole variable domain, remainder taken from reference TRBV5-4 and TRBJ2-2, is ETGVTQSPTHLIKTRGQQVTLRCSSQSGHNTVSWYQQALGQGPQFIFQYYREEENGRGNFPPRFSGLQFPNYSSELNVNALELDDSALYLCASSLGDRVTGELFFGEGSRLTVL.

The chain joins TRBV5-4 to TRBJ2-3; D unclear. Trimming pared 0 bases from V and 6 bases from J, leaving 14 bases between. This CDR3 comprises 15 residues. Germline values: CDR1 SGHNT, CDR2 YYREEE (reference sequence). The CDR3 region has the DNA TGTGCCAGCAGCTTGGTAGGTCTCCCAGCGGATACGCAGTATTTT. Translating it yields CASSLVGLPADTQYF.

This chain connects TRBV30 to TRBJ2-5; tentative D call: TRBD1 (8 bases). Germline assignment: CDR1 GTSNPN and CDR2 SVGIG (reference sequence). V lost 0 bases to trimming and J lost 5 bases, with 16 bases between them. There are 15 residues in the CDR3. As DNA, the CDR3 is TGTGCCTGGAGTGTACAGGGGGGGGGCTTGGAGACCCAGTACTTC. This sequence encodes CAWSVQGGGLETQYF.

CDR3 protein: CASSPTESSGNTIYF. For the CDR3, the DNA is TGTGCCAGCAGCCCTACCGAAAGTTCTGGAAACACCATATATTTT. The chain links TRBV4-2 to TRBJ1-3; D not certain. This CDR3 is built from 15 residues. Germline V lookup: CDR1 LGHNA, CDR2 YNFKEQ. Trimming cost V 4 bases and J 1 base, with 11 bases left between them.

This clone has a handful of counts. This chain connects TRBV5-6 to TRBJ2-7; D is undetermined. With 0 bases removed from V and 2 bases from J, the gap between germline ends came to 6 bases. The CDR3 totals 13 residues. Germline CDR1 is SGHDT and CDR2 is YYEEEE. The CDR3 spells CASSLVKTYEQYF. CDR3 sequence (DNA): TGTGCCAGCAGCTTGGTGAAGACCTACGAGCAGTACTTC.

This clone was detected only a few times. This chain connects TRBV19 to TRBJ1-1; no firm D call. The CDR3 runs to 14 residues. V lost 7 bases and J 0 bases, leaving 12 bases between the germline ends. Germline CDR1 is LNHDA and CDR2 is SQIVND (reference sequence). The CDR3 DNA follows: TGTGCCAGTACCCCTTCCCAGCTGAACACTGAAGCTTTCTTT. This gives the protein CASTPSQLNTEAFF. Together with reference TRBV19 and TRBJ1-1, the CDR3 gives the full variable domain: DGGITQSPKYLFRKEGQNVTLSCEQNLNHDAMYWYRQDPGQGLRLIYYSQIVNDFQKGDIAEGYSVSREKKESFPLTVTSAQKNPTAFYLCASTPSQLNTEAFFGQGTRLTVV.

The chain is built from TRBV5-1 and TRBJ2-1, with D maybe TRBD1 (5 bases). CDR3 length: 14 amino acids. V was shortened by 4 bases and J by 15 bases, with 23 bases between the two germline ends. Per germline, CDR1 SGHRS and CDR2 YFSETQ. CDR3 amino acids: CASSPTADRTTRFF. The CDR3 DNA reads TGCGCCAGCAGCCCAACCGCCGACAGAACCACGCGGTTCTTC.

This clone was counted ten times or more. This rearrangement joins TRBV6-6 to TRBJ1-5; unclear D gene. V was trimmed by 6 bases and J by 3 bases, leaving 6 bases between them. This CDR3 has 12 residues. Germline V gene sequence: CDR1 MNHNY, CDR2 SVGAGI (reference sequence). The DNA for the CDR3 is TGTGCCAGCAGGTCTTTCAATCAGCCCCAGCATTTT. Translation: CASRSFNQPQHF.

The V call is TRBV6-5, the J call TRBJ1-1; D remains unclear. Deletions cut 3 bases from V and 6 bases from J, with 17 bases between. CDR1 is MNHEY, CDR2 SVGAGI, per germline. CDR3 size: 15 residues. The CDR3 region has the DNA TGTGCCAGCAGTTATCAGCCGGACTTTCGGGCTGAAGCTTTCTTT. It encodes CASSYQPDFRAEAFF.

The chain has TRBV30 and TRBJ1-3; tentatively, D is TRBD1 (5 bases). Germline CDR1 and CDR2: GTSNPN and SVGIG (reference sequence). The CDR3 is 15 residues long. V lost 2 bases and J lost 4, with 15 bases in between. CDR3 amino acids: CAWSQGGSGGNTIYF. CDR3 DNA: TGTGCCTGGAGTCAGGGAGGGTCCGGGGGAAACACCATATATTTT.

The chain combines TRBV5-1 with TRBJ1-2; 10 nucleotides align to TRBD1. The CDR3 contains 17 residues. The V gene end was trimmed by 4 bases and the J gene end by 4 bases; junction bases not matched to a gene: 13. In germline, CDR1 is SGHRS, CDR2 YFSETQ. The CDR3 spells CASSPGQGTKFSYGYTF. In nucleotides, the CDR3 is TGCGCCAGCAGCCCGGGACAGGGGACTAAATTTAGCTATGGCTACACCTTC.

This chain links TRBV19 with TRBJ1-3; D unclear. V was shortened by 0 bases and J by 0 bases, with 15 bases between the two germline ends. CDR3 length: 18 amino acids. Germline-derived CDR1 and CDR2 are LNHDA and SQIVND (reference sequence). CDR3 region: CASSIDRVGRSSGNTIYF. Here the CDR3 DNA reads TGTGCCAGTAGTATAGATCGCGTAGGACGGAGCTCTGGAAACACCATATATTTT.